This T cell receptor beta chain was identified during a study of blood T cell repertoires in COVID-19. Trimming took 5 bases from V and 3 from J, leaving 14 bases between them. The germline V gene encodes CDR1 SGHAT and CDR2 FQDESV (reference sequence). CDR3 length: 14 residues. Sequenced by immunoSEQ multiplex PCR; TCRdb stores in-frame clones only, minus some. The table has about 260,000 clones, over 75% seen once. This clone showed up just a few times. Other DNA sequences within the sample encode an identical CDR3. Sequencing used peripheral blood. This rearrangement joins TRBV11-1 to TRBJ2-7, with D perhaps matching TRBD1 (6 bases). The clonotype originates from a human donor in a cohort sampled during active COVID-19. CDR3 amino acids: CASSQPGQGYEQYF. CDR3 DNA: TGTGCCAGCAGCCAACCGGGACAAGGCTACGAGCAGTACTTC.